This T cell receptor (beta chain) originates from a study of blood T cell repertoires in COVID-19. Whole-study context: Italy, Spain and the United States were the sources of the convalescent and acute COVID-19 samples. T cells, B-cell-depleted T cells, or PBMCs supplied cDNA or gDNA.

The CDR3 loop spans 15 amino acids. The germline V gene encodes CDR1 MDHEN and CDR2 SYDVKM. V lost 2 bases to trimming and J lost 6 bases; unmatched junction nucleotides: 6. Seattle patients were enrolled while actively infected and followed longitudinally. In the study's own analysis: Estimation of nucleated cell counts relied on the amplification of reference gene primers. Repertoires were generated with immunoSEQ multiplex PCR, while TCRdb's copy carries only in-frame clones and drops some. V and J calls and clone size are as listed in that table; D and trimming were resolved from the DNA. The table includes about 180,000 clones, approximately 81% detected once.

Sequences were obtained from peripheral blood. The chain uses TRBV28 and TRBJ2-1, with 8 bases aligning to TRBD1. The receptor's source is a woman aged 45-59 years with COVID-19, enrolled during active disease. The CDR3 sequence is CASSLTRTGFNEQFF. The CDR3 bases are TGTGCCAGCAGTTTAACGAGGACAGGGTTCAATGAGCAGTTCTTC. Supplemented by reference TRBV28 and TRBJ2-1, the full variable domain reads DVKVTQSSRYLVKRTGEKVFLECVQDMDHENMFWYRQDPGLGLRLIYFSYDVKMKEKGDIPEGYSVSREKKERFSLILESASTNQTSMYLCASSLTRTGFNEQFFGPGTRLTVL.